What follows are 23 T cell receptor beta chains derived from one specimen sequenced in a study of monozygotic twins with inflammatory bowel disease. TCRdb reworked the 5' RACE reads into one entry per CDR3 protein, no DNA. Its clone listing holds 150,000 to 200,000 distinct CDR3 sequences. Sequenced input: blood. Every receptor here comes from a human donor with ulcerative colitis or Crohn's disease, or a healthy co-twin of an affected twin (not recorded which).

The chain couples TRBV5-4 to TRBJ2-2; the D gene TCRdb calls, TRBD2, cannot be checked with no DNA. The CDR3 sequence is 21 residues long. Germline loops: CDR1 SGHNT, CDR2 YYREEE (reference sequence). The CDR3 protein is CASSLGGGLAGGPSSTGELFF.

The chain employs TRBV5-1 and TRBJ2-2; TCRdb names TRBD1, which stays unverified in the absence of DNA. The V gene's germline CDR1 is SGHRS and CDR2 YFSETQ. CDR3 length equals 15 residues. CDR3 amino acids: CASSPPGSSTGELFF.

The chain couples TRBV3-1 to TRBJ2-3; TCRdb calls TRBD2, which cannot be checked without DNA. Germline V gene sequence: CDR1 LGHDT, CDR2 YNNKEL (reference sequence). The CDR3 is made up of 14 amino acids. CDR3 sequence: CASKGGRLTDTQYF.

The genes are TRBV7-2 and TRBJ1-2; checking the TCRdb D call of TRBD1 is not possible without DNA. The germline V gene encodes CDR1 SGHTA and CDR2 FQGNSA. The CDR3 length is 16 residues. The CDR3 spells CASSLVVEPSGGAGTF.

V usage is TRBV12-3 or TRBV12-4 and J usage is TRBJ1-3. The CDR3 runs 14 residues. The CDR3: CASRLMSSGNTIYF.

The gene calls are TRBV12-3 or TRBV12-4 and TRBJ2-6. This CDR3 is 14 amino acids long. The CDR3 loop reads CASSEVGGADVLTF.

This sequence joins TRBV27 and TRBJ2-7; TCRdb's assignment of TRBD1 cannot be checked, as there is no DNA. The CDR3 totals 12 residues. The germline V gene encodes CDR1 MNHEY and CDR2 SMNVEV (reference sequence). This CDR3 reads CASRGQRYEQYF.

CDR3 region: CASTSLGTSGRSSYNEQFF. The chain joins TRBV28 to TRBJ2-1; TCRdb reports TRBD2, a call that lacks DNA to check it against. The CDR3 consists of 19 residues. From germline, CDR1 is MDHEN and CDR2 SYDVKM.

V gene TRBV7-9 combines with J gene TRBJ2-1; TCRdb's D call, TRBD1, is unchecked because there is no DNA. The CDR3 has 12 amino acids. The germline CDR1 and CDR2 sequences are SEHNR and FQNEAQ (reference sequence). CDR3 in amino acids: CFLDSDYNEQFF.

The gene calls are TRBV5-1 and TRBJ2-1; the D call from TCRdb, TRBD1, cannot be confirmed without DNA. The germline CDR1 and CDR2 sequences are SGHRS and YFSETQ. This CDR3 region has 15 residues. The CDR3 reads CASSSQGRRRDEQFF.

This chain joins TRBV24-1 and TRBJ2-1; TCRdb proposes TRBD2, but this gene call is untestable without DNA. CDR1 and CDR2 (germline): KGHDR, SFDVKD. This CDR3 contains 15 residues. The CDR3 reads CATSDFVKAGAEQFF.

The J gene is TRBJ2-7, the V gene TRBV29-1. The germline gives CDR1 SQVTM, CDR2 ANQGSEA. The CDR3 extends over 12 amino acids. Here the CDR3 reads CSVSLSSYEQYF.

The V gene is TRBV29-1, the J gene TRBJ2-7. The CDR3 is 14 residues long. Germline CDR1 SQVTM, CDR2 ANQGSEA. The CDR3 spells CSVEDKGINYEQYF.

The V and J genes are TRBV12-3 or TRBV12-4 and TRBJ1-1; TCRdb's D call, TRBD1, is unchecked because there is no DNA. The CDR3 covers 15 residues. CDR3 sequence: CASSPWTGAETEAFF.

The chain has TRBV5-1 and TRBJ1-2. Looked up from germline, CDR1 is SGHRS and CDR2 is YFSETQ. The CDR3 spans 15 residues. The CDR3: CASRLSGIQGYGYTF.

The chain employs TRBV6-1 and TRBJ1-1; the TCRdb call, TRBD1, lacks DNA for checking. CDR1 MNHNS and CDR2 SASEGT come from the germline V gene. The CDR3 covers 14 residues. CDR3 region: CASSPFRQDAEAFF.

The J gene is TRBJ2-3, the V gene TRBV12-3 or TRBV12-4; TCRdb names TRBD1, which stays unverified in the absence of DNA. The CDR3 covers 15 residues. CDR3 loop: CASRLTGANTDTQYF.

The chain couples TRBV3-1 to TRBJ1-2. The V gene's germline CDR1 is LGHDT and CDR2 YNNKEL (reference sequence). The CDR3 sequence is 14 residues long. The CDR3: CASSQDLSVFGYTF.

J is TRBJ1-1 and V is TRBV7-2; there is no DNA to check the TCRdb D call of TRBD1. The CDR3 runs to 13 residues. Germline V gives CDR1 SGHTA, CDR2 FQGNSA. The CDR3 here is CASSFDRDTEAFF.

The rearrangement links TRBV4-2 to TRBJ2-1; lacking DNA, the TRBD2 call made by TCRdb goes unchecked. The germline V gene has CDR1 LGHNA and CDR2 YNFKEQ. The CDR3 contains 17 residues. The CDR3 spells CASSQDWGSSGKNEQFF.

J is TRBJ1-1 and V is TRBV4-3. The CDR3 is 13 amino acids. From germline, CDR1 is LGHNA and CDR2 YSLEER. The CDR3 region is CASSQEVKLEAFF.

The V gene is TRBV5-1, the J gene TRBJ2-1. There are 12 residues in the CDR3. CDR1 is SGHRS and CDR2 is YFSETQ in the germline V gene. CDR3 residues: CASSLVVDEQFF.

V is TRBV28 and J is TRBJ2-7. This CDR3 spans 15 amino acids. Per germline, CDR1 MDHEN and CDR2 SYDVKM. This chain's CDR3 is CASSPEDGYSYEQYF.